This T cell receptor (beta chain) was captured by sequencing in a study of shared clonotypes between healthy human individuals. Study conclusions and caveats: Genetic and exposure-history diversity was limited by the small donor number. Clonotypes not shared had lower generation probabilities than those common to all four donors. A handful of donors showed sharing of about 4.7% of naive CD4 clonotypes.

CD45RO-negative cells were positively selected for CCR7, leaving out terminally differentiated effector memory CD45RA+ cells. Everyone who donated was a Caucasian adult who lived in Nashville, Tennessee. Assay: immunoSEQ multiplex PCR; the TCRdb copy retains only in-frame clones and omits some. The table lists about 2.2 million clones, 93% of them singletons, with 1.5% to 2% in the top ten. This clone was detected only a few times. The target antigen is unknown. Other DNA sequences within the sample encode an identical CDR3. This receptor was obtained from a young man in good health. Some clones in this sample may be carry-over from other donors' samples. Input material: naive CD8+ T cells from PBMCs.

This CDR3 reads CSVVGGTEAFF. In DNA form, the CDR3 reads TGCAGCGTTGTGGGGGGCACTGAAGCTTTCTTT. The rearrangement links TRBV29-1 to TRBJ1-1; D is perhaps TRBD1 (5 bases). Germline V CDR1 and CDR2: SQVTM, ANQGSEA. The CDR3 sequence is 11 residues long. Trimming stripped 4 bases from V and 4 bases from J, with 7 bases between.